The 26 T cell receptor beta chains below all came from one sample that was sequenced in a study of monozygotic twins with inflammatory bowel disease. With the 5' RACE reads reprocessed, TCRdb shows one record per CDR3 protein and no DNA. In total, the table holds about 380,000 distinct CDR3 sequences. Sequenced material: blood. These receptors came from a human donor with ulcerative colitis or Crohn's disease, or a healthy co-twin of an affected twin (not recorded which).

The V gene is TRBV7-9, the J gene TRBJ1-2; TCRdb picks TRBD1, but there is no DNA to check that call. From germline, CDR1 is SEHNR and CDR2 FQNEAQ (reference sequence). The CDR3 runs to 14 residues. The CDR3 spells CASSWDATTYGYTF.

This chain links TRBV6-5 with TRBJ2-3; TCRdb outputs TRBD1, but without DNA this stays unchecked. CDR3 length: 17 amino acids. Germline lookup yields CDR1 MNHEY and CDR2 SVGAGI. CDR3 residues: CASSYGRGGRVTDTQYF.

The chain is built from TRBV29-1 and TRBJ1-4; TCRdb's assignment of TRBD1 cannot be checked, as there is no DNA. Germline-derived CDR1 and CDR2 are SQVTM and ANQGSEA. The CDR3 loop spans 13 amino acids. The chain's CDR3 is CSVDQGGAEKLFF.

The genes are TRBV7-2 and TRBJ1-6. Germline CDR1 is SGHTA and CDR2 is FQGNSA. The CDR3 consists of 14 residues. The CDR3 region is CASSLAQGGSPLHF.

The chain employs TRBV5-1 and TRBJ2-5; TCRdb returns TRBD1, unconfirmable since there is no DNA. Germline V lookup: CDR1 SGHRS, CDR2 YFSETQ. The CDR3 consists of 15 residues. The CDR3 sequence: CASSWGTGGQETQYF.

The chain couples TRBV5-6 to TRBJ2-5. The CDR3 covers 13 residues. Looked up from germline, CDR1 is SGHDT and CDR2 is YYEEEE. The CDR3 loop is CASATGSQETQYF.

V and J are TRBV10-3 and TRBJ1-2; TCRdb returns TRBD1, unconfirmable since there is no DNA. CDR3 length: 17 amino acids. Per the germline V gene, CDR1 is ENHRY and CDR2 is SYGVKD. This CDR3 reads CAISESGQATPNYGYTF.

The chain employs TRBV18 and TRBJ2-5; TCRdb's D call, TRBD1, is unchecked because there is no DNA. The germline V gene has CDR1 KGHSH and CDR2 LQKENI. The CDR3 length is 13 residues. The CDR3 spells CASSPDRDETQYF.

The rearrangement uses TRBV6-2 or TRBV6-3 and TRBJ1-5. Germline V gives CDR1 MNHEY, CDR2 SVGEGT. The CDR3 covers 14 residues. The CDR3 sequence: CASSYSLGNQPQHF.

The rearrangement joins TRBV7-2 to TRBJ1-1; TCRdb proposes TRBD1, but this gene call is untestable without DNA. Germline loops: CDR1 SGHTA, CDR2 FQGNSA. The CDR3 totals 12 residues. CDR3 in amino acids: CASSLTYREAFF.

This chain connects TRBV5-1 to TRBJ2-3. The germline V gene has CDR1 SGHRS and CDR2 YFSETQ. This CDR3 is 15 amino acids long. CDR3 protein: CASRFLVDGTDTQYF.

The J gene is TRBJ2-3, the V gene TRBV7-2; TCRdb outputs TRBD1, but without DNA this stays unchecked. The germline V gene has CDR1 SGHTA and CDR2 FQGNSA. The CDR3 extends over 14 amino acids. The CDR3 loop reads CASRRFRGAPTQYF.

The chain links TRBV24-1 to TRBJ2-5; the D call of TRBD2 rests on TCRdb alone, since no DNA is present to check it. Per the germline V gene, CDR1 is KGHDR and CDR2 is SFDVKD. The CDR3 loop spans 15 amino acids. CDR3 sequence: CATSDFSEIPETQYF.

J is TRBJ2-7 and V is TRBV6-5; TCRdb proposes TRBD1, but this gene call is untestable without DNA. Germline V gene sequence: CDR1 MNHEY, CDR2 SVGAGI. CDR3 length: 13 residues. This CDR3 reads CASSLGVIYEQYF.

This sequence joins TRBV4-3 and TRBJ2-5; the TRBD1 assignment by TCRdb is unverifiable without DNA. In germline, CDR1 is LGHNA, CDR2 YSLEER. The CDR3 spans 15 residues. The CDR3 region is CASSQESTWGETQYF.

The chain combines TRBV7-9 with TRBJ2-4. CDR1 is SEHNR and CDR2 is FQNEAQ in the germline V gene (reference sequence). The CDR3 has 12 residues. Here the CDR3 reads CASSSVGNIQYF.

CDR3 loop: CASSPQTGQETQYF. V is TRBV18 and J is TRBJ2-5; the TRBD1 assignment by TCRdb is unverifiable without DNA. The CDR3 has 14 residues. Germline V lookup: CDR1 KGHSH, CDR2 LQKENI. Full variable domain (missing parts from reference TRBV18 and TRBJ2-5): NAGVMQNPRHLVRRRGQEARLRCSPMKGHSHVYWYRQLPEEGLKFMVYLQKENIIDESGMPKERFSAEFPKEGPSILRIQQVVRGDSAAYFCASSPQTGQETQYFGPGTRLLVL.

The rearrangement uses TRBV7-2 and TRBJ2-7; TCRdb picks TRBD1, but there is no DNA to check that call. The germline CDR1 and CDR2 sequences are SGHTA and FQGNSA. CDR3 length equals 15 residues. CDR3 amino acids: CASSVGGPVGYEQYF.

This rearrangement joins TRBV6-2 or TRBV6-3 to TRBJ2-5; TCRdb indicates TRBD1, and absent DNA this call remains unverified. The V gene's germline CDR1 is MNHEY and CDR2 SVGEGT. The length of the CDR3 is 14 residues. The CDR3 loop is CASSYGTSQETQYF.

The rearrangement uses TRBV11-2 and TRBJ2-3; no DNA is available, so the TRBD2 call from TCRdb remains unchecked. This CDR3 is 19 amino acids long. Per the germline V gene, CDR1 is SGHAT and CDR2 is FQNNGV. CDR3: CASSLVRVAGGARTDTQYF.

This rearrangement joins TRBV19 to TRBJ1-6; TCRdb selects TRBD1, and the lack of DNA leaves this call unchecked. The CDR3 is 15 residues long. CDR1 LNHDA and CDR2 SQIVND come from the germline V gene (reference sequence). The CDR3 spells CASSITGTANSPLHF.

V usage is TRBV7-9 and J usage is TRBJ2-5; the TRBD1 assignment by TCRdb is unverifiable without DNA. The germline gives CDR1 SEHNR, CDR2 FQNEAQ (reference sequence). This CDR3 has 15 residues. This CDR3 reads CASSFWTGGEETQYF.

V and J are TRBV4-2 and TRBJ2-1; TCRdb calls TRBD1, which cannot be checked without DNA. CDR3 size: 16 residues. From germline, CDR1 is LGHNA and CDR2 YNFKEQ. The CDR3 loop is CASSPAGTGGYNEQFF.

CDR3 region: CASSMALFPGQGASRKETQYF. The V call is TRBV19, the J call TRBJ2-5; TCRdb indicates TRBD1, and absent DNA this call remains unverified. Per germline, CDR1 LNHDA and CDR2 SQIVND (reference sequence). This CDR3 contains 21 residues. The full variable domain, in which reference TRBV19 and TRBJ2-5 provide the parts outside the CDR3, is DGGITQSPKYLFRKEGQNVTLSCEQNLNHDAMYWYRQDPGQGLRLIYYSQIVNDFQKGDIAEGYSVSREKKESFPLTVTSAQKNPTAFYLCASSMALFPGQGASRKETQYFGPGTRLLVL.

This sequence joins TRBV14 and TRBJ2-3. The CDR3 is made up of 15 amino acids. The germline V gene has CDR1 SGHDN and CDR2 FVKESK. The chain's CDR3 is CASSQLAAGTDTQYF.

The chain combines TRBV29-1 with TRBJ1-2; TCRdb's assignment of TRBD1 cannot be checked, as there is no DNA. Germline V lookup: CDR1 SQVTM, CDR2 ANQGSEA. The CDR3 has 14 residues. The CDR3 sequence is CSVEPGTALYGYTF.